This entry describes one T cell receptor (beta chain). This clone was seen once. Its recognized antigen is unknown. No much larger clone exists at a distance of one base, and base qualities are not known. This sample is part of a study of shared clonotypes between healthy human individuals (dated by TCRdb to the early 2020s). Turning to the overall study: A few men and a couple of women, aged 18 to 49 years, made up the cohort. Per donor, three plates each were used for CD4 naive and CD4 memory, two for CD8 naive, and one for CD8 memory. To estimate repertoire size and how much clonotype sharing occurs between individuals, the study deeply sequenced the blood TCR repertoires of several healthy adults. Libraries were prepared and TCR repertoires were sequenced by different laboratories using diverse techniques, in order to increase sequencing depth and limit assay-specific biases. Leukapheresis yielded between about 0.8 and 8.9 billion PBMCs per donor. The full study reports these points: Larger estimated clonotype richness was generally found for naive subsets than for memory subsets. Pairwise subsampling led to the expectation that sequencing depth would affect the degree of clonotype sharing among donors. Higher generation probabilities were observed for clonotypes shared by all four sorted-subset donors than for non-shared clonotypes. Sharing across a handful of donors was observed for about 5% of naive CD4, less than 4% of naive CD8, 2% to 2.5% of memory CD4, and approximately 0.41% of memory CD8 clonotypes. Sampling was limited to blood, and TCR repertoires in tissue likely differ from TCR repertoires in blood. Rarefaction of sorted-subset datasets indicated incomplete sequencing despite the large sequencing depth. The small number of donors limited the genetic and exposure-history diversity represented.

For the CD8 naive samples, CD45RO-negative cells were positively selected for CCR7, yielding a CD45RA+CCR7+ population from which TemRA cells were excluded. Healthy HIV-negative adults with no recently reported acute infections or vaccinations were included as donors. Every donor was a Caucasian adult living in Nashville, Tennessee, USA. Blood was obtained by leukapheresis, after which PBMCs were separated by Ficoll-Histopaque density gradient centrifugation and cryopreserved in liquid nitrogen vapor phase. Analytical flow cytometry was used to check the purity and quantity of each magnetically sorted T cell population. Each sorted fraction had its genomic DNA isolated and then quantified by UV absorbance on a Nanodrop 2000c. Trimming at the junction amounts to 3 bases on V and 4 bases on J, and the germline ends lie 16 bases apart. According to the germline V gene, CDR1 reads SGDLS and CDR2 reads YYNGEE. The CDR3 goes from the cysteine to the phenylalanine over 15 residues. Only the CDR3 DNA is retained, 45 bases long and in frame from the first base.

Using the deep immunoSEQ assay, TCR CDR3 regions were amplified from genomic DNA by multiplex PCR. For each cell subset, the extracted genomic DNA was distributed evenly across all wells of several immunoSEQ 96-well plates, and each plate served as one replicate. Each replicate PCR for sorted subsets received approximately 220 ng genomic DNA, equal to about 30,000 T cell genomes. Purified libraries were quantified with a Qubit 3.0 fluorometer, sized on a Bioanalyzer 2100, and re-quantified with the KAPA Library Quantification kit. Every immunoSEQ 96-well plate was sequenced on a dedicated single-read 150-cycle Illumina NextSeq 550 flow cell. Per the source publication's procedure: The immunoSEQ output contained only junctional sequences without quality scores, so filtering could not match that applied to full-length reads. Sequences were annotated with PyIR, a Python wrapper for IgBLAST v1.9, and V/J genes and CDR3 were assigned using IMGT germline references. Reads were removed for weak V/J assignments (E-value above 1e-6), missing CDR3, stop codons, out-of-frame junctions, or ambiguous translated residues. A V3J clonotype was defined by an identical inferred V gene, J gene, and CDR3 amino acid sequence. Percentage overlap between repertoires was computed as shared unique clonotypes divided by the size of the smaller repertoire. Three approaches were used to assess repertoire richness: RTK rarefaction, the Chao1 estimator, and Recon v2.1 estimates of unobserved clonotypes. Generation probabilities were computed with OLGA for all TCRbeta clonotypes obtained by the gDNA method from several donors. The table was pulled from immuneACCESS by TCRdb, which kept in-frame rearrangements only. Such tables lose some clones; where checked, under half of the loss comes from unresolved V genes, and the rest has no known cause. The DNA was the basis for D and trimming; V, J and clone size are from that table. The sample profile shows approximately 600,000 clones; 95% of them were found once. The ten largest clones represent about 0.11% of the sample.

The TCR originated in a woman under 40 in good health. This chain is built from TRBV9 and TRBJ1-2, and the D gene may be TRBD1, 5 bases matching. The specimen sequenced was naive CD8+ T cells sorted from blood. Reading the label with the study, this specimen's cell subset or site is: CD45RA+CCR7+. The CDR3 here reads CASSGQVGGGYGYTF. The DNA sequence is TGTGCCAGCAGCGGGCAGGTTGGTGGGGGCTATGGCTACACCTTC.